The 15 T cell receptor beta chains reported below all come from one sample, sequenced in a study of cytomegalovirus exposure and HLA in healthy donors. With 60 Vbeta and 13 Jbeta primers, the PCR was carried out. Assay used: immunoSEQ multiplex PCR; TCRdb lists only in-frame clones, some missing. The sample records about 120,000 clones, approximately 72% being singletons. Sequencing used PBMCs. These receptors came from a man aged 18-30 years in good health and CMV-seronegative.

The V gene is TRBV29-1, the J gene TRBJ2-2; 11 positions agree with TRBD2. Germline CDR1 SQVTM, CDR2 ANQGSEA. The V gene end was trimmed by 0 bases and the J gene end by 6 bases; junction bases not matched to a gene: 6. The length of the CDR3 is 16 residues. CDR3 protein: CSVEDQSLAGAGELFF. CDR3 DNA sequence: TGCAGCGTTGAAGATCAATCACTAGCGGGAGCCGGGGAGCTGTTTTTT.

The rearrangement links TRBV5-6 to TRBJ2-7, with D hard to call. The CDR3 is 15 residues long. Germline lookup yields CDR1 SGHDT and CDR2 YYEEEE. V lost 3 bases, J lost 2 bases, and 15 bases lay in between. CDR3 sequence (DNA): TGTGCCAGCAGCTCTCGGTTCACTATCACCTACGAGCAGTACTTC. This encodes CASSSRFTITYEQYF.

V usage is TRBV7-8 and J usage is TRBJ2-1; 15 nucleotides align to TRBD2. J was trimmed by 12 bases and V by 5 bases; bases with no gene match: 11. There are 16 residues in the CDR3. CDR1 and CDR2 from the germline V gene are SGHVS and FQNEAQ. The CDR3 DNA reads as TGTGCCAGCAGCCTCACCGGGACTAGCGGGGGGTGCTGGCAGTTCTTC. Its protein is CASSLTGTSGGCWQFF.

The chain employs TRBV10-3 and TRBJ2-7, with D maybe TRBD2 (6 bases). The length of the CDR3 is 14 residues. Germline values: CDR1 ENHRY, CDR2 SYGVKD. Trimming took off 2 bases at V and 6 bases at J, with 14 bases between the two ends. The chain's CDR3 is CAISEISGGSEQYF. CDR3 coding DNA: TGTGCCATCAGTGAGATATCTGGAGGGTCCGAGCAGTACTTC.

This sequence joins TRBV5-6 and TRBJ2-4; 11 bases match TRBD2. V was pared by 5 bases and J by 0 bases, with 10 bases of the junction left unmatched. CDR1 is SGHDT and CDR2 is YYEEEE in the germline V gene. The CDR3 covers 18 residues. DNA of the CDR3: TGTGCCAGCAGTCCTACCCTAGCGGGAGGATTAGCCAAAAACATTCAGTACTTC. It translates to CASSPTLAGGLAKNIQYF.

This chain connects TRBV7-2 to TRBJ2-5; the D is unclear. With 5 bases removed from V and 5 bases from J, the gap between germline ends came to 15 bases. The CDR3 is made up of 14 amino acids. The V gene's germline CDR1 is SGHTA and CDR2 FQGNSA. Here the CDR3 DNA reads TGTGCCAGCAGCCCTCCCCCAGGCCGGGAGACCCAGTACTTC. It specifies CASSPPPGRETQYF. The complete variable domain, with remaining parts taken from reference TRBV7-2 and TRBJ2-5, reads GAGVSQSPSNKVTEKGKDVELRCDPISGHTALYWYRQSLGQGLEFLIYFQGNSAPDKSGLPSDRFSAERTGGSVSTLTIQRTQQEDSAVYLCASSPPPGRETQYFGPGTRLLVL.

The chain carries TRBV5-4 and TRBJ1-1; D not certain. CDR1 and CDR2 from the germline V gene are SGHNT and YYREEE (reference sequence). Trimming stripped 2 bases from V and 5 bases from J, with 16 bases between. CDR3 length: 15 amino acids. The CDR3 sequence: CASSFSPGMRTEAFF. The CDR3 DNA reads as TGTGCCAGCAGCTTCAGTCCGGGAATGAGGACTGAAGCTTTCTTT. Combining the CDR3 with reference TRBV5-4 and TRBJ1-1 gives the whole variable domain ETGVTQSPTHLIKTRGQQVTLRCSSQSGHNTVSWYQQALGQGPQFIFQYYREEENGRGNFPPRFSGLQFPNYSSELNVNALELDDSALYLCASSFSPGMRTEAFFGQGTRLTVV.

As regards this clone: A junction end diverges from the germline sequence, so it may reflect a read error. This chain links TRBV9 with TRBJ1-3, with 7 bases fitting TRBD1. Germline V gene lookup returns CDR1 SGDLS and CDR2 YYNGEE. This CDR3 has 13 residues. The CDR3 reads CASSADTGAAPFF. The CDR3 region has the DNA TGTGCCAGCAGCGCAGATACAGGGGCTGCCCCTTTTTTT. Full variable domain (missing parts from reference TRBV9 and TRBJ1-3): DSGVTQTPKHLITATGQRVTLRCSPRSGDLSVYWYQQSLDQGLQFLIQYYNGEERAKGNILERFSAQQFPDLHSELNLSSLELGDSALYFCASSADTGAAPFFGEGSWLTVV.

This clone came up a few times. The chain carries TRBV10-3 and TRBJ2-5, with D maybe TRBD1 (6 bases). V lost 8 bases and J lost 4, with 8 bases in between. Per germline, CDR1 ENHRY and CDR2 SYGVKD. There are 11 residues in the CDR3. DNA for the CDR3: TGTGCCATCGGGGGCCCAGAGACCCAGTACTTC. Translating gives CAIGGPETQYF.

The table lists this clone with a few counts. The rearrangement links TRBV15 to TRBJ1-1, with a weak D call TRBD1 (6 bases). Germline assignment: CDR1 LNHNV and CDR2 YYDKDF (reference sequence). There are 16 residues in the CDR3. Trimming left V 1 base short and J 5 bases short, with 17 bases between. Written as DNA, the CDR3 is TGTGCCACCAGCAGAGTCCCCGTGGGGGCTGGTACTGAAGCTTTCTTT. Its translation is CATSRVPVGAGTEAFF.

The rearrangement uses TRBV2 and TRBJ1-3; perhaps TRBD1 as D (6 bases). V lost 7 bases and J lost 0, with 19 bases in between. CDR3 length: 17 amino acids. Germline CDR1 SNHLY, CDR2 FYNNEI. CDR3 sequence reads: CASTPKRGSYSGNTIYF. CDR3 bases: TGTGCCAGCACCCCTAAAAGGGGGTCGTACTCTGGAAACACCATATATTTT.

The V and J genes are TRBV7-8 and TRBJ1-4, with 11 bases lining up with TRBD1. The V gene end was trimmed by 5 bases and the J gene end by 6 bases; junction bases not matched to a gene: 2. Germline V gene lookup returns CDR1 SGHVS and CDR2 FQNEAQ. There are 14 residues in the CDR3. The CDR3 here is CASSTGQGDEKLFF. CDR3 DNA: TGTGCCAGCAGCACGGGACAGGGGGATGAAAAACTGTTTTTT.

This clone was detected only a few times. The chain couples TRBV20-1 to TRBJ2-1; TRBD2 might be the D (6 bases). Germline loops: CDR1 DFQATT, CDR2 SNEGSKA (reference sequence). V dropped 3 bases and J dropped 12 bases, with 12 bases sitting between them. The CDR3 sequence is 11 residues long. The CDR3 region has the DNA TGCAGTGCTAGCTCCCCCGGGGGGCAGTTCTTC. This sequence encodes CSASSPGGQFF.

This clone was detected only once. This sequence joins TRBV27 and TRBJ2-7; D is perhaps TRBD1 (5 bases). In germline, CDR1 is MNHEY, CDR2 SMNVEV (reference sequence). This CDR3 spans 16 amino acids. With 1 base removed from V and 5 bases from J, the gap between germline ends came to 18 bases. CDR3 sequence reads: CASSLYLPGLVDEQYF. DNA of the CDR3: TGTGCCAGCAGTTTATATCTGCCAGGGCTGGTAGACGAGCAGTACTTC.

The rearrangement joins TRBV5-6 to TRBJ2-7, with 7 bases identical to TRBD2. Germline loops: CDR1 SGHDT, CDR2 YYEEEE. The CDR3 extends over 12 amino acids. Trimming removed 2 bases from V and 9 bases from J; junction bases left unmatched: 5. CDR3 residues: CASSFSGGGQYF. The CDR3, as DNA: TGTGCCAGCAGCTTCTCGGGAGGTGGGCAGTACTTC.